This T cell receptor beta chain was recovered during a study of cytomegalovirus exposure and HLA in healthy donors. Using immunoSEQ multiplex PCR, the repertoire was profiled, and TCRdb retains in-frame clones only, with some absent. This table has about 79,000 clones, more than 85% appearing once. The material sequenced was PBMCs. The sequence derives from a woman aged 30 to 39 in good health and CMV-seronegative.

CDR3 sequence: CASSQDVPARKQFF. CDR3 DNA sequence: TGTGCCAGCAGCCAAGATGTCCCTGCGCGGAAGCAGTTCTTC. The chain carries TRBV4-2 and TRBJ2-1; D not certain. Germline V CDR1 and CDR2: LGHNA, YNFKEQ. Trimming left V 0 bases short and J 11 bases short, with 14 bases between. There are 14 residues in the CDR3.